This note documents a single T cell receptor beta chain sequence. The data stem from a study of blood T cell repertoires in COVID-19. About the research overall: Acute and convalescent COVID-19 samples came from the United States, Italy and Spain.

This CDR3 has 16 residues. V gave up 4 bases and J gave up 0 bases, with 16 bases separating them. Germline V gives CDR1 SGHTA, CDR2 FQGNSA. Methods used by the authors: Counts of nucleated cells, estimated from reference gene primer amplification, were obtained. Clones were read by immunoSEQ multiplex PCR, and TCRdb kept only the in-frame ones, dropping some. The DNA gave D and trimming, while V, J and clone size come from that table. The table records over 55,000 clones, around 91% of them present only once. This TCR came from a human donor in a cohort sampled during active COVID-19. This chain links TRBV7-2 with TRBJ2-7; tentative D call: TRBD1 (5 bases). Sequenced input: peripheral blood. The CDR3 loop reads CASSYAVGQGSYEQYF. In DNA form, the CDR3 reads TGTGCCAGCAGCTACGCCGTGGGGCAGGGCTCCTACGAGCAGTACTTC.